A single T cell receptor beta chain is shown here with its context. Antigen specificity is unknown. This table comes from immunoSEQ multiplex PCR, and its TCRdb copy is limited to in-frame clones, with some not included. This table has about 40,000 clones, about nine tenths appearing once. These data are taken from a study of a mutant IDH1 vaccine in newly diagnosed glioma. Looking at the study overall: Earlier treatment was radiotherapy, temozolomide, or both, with most getting both. Study-wide findings and caveats: Vaccine-induced immune responses occurred in approximately 93% of patients.

CDR3 length equals 14 residues. V shed 2 bases and J shed 2 bases, with 8 bases lying between them. The germline gives CDR1 SNHLY, CDR2 FYNNEI. Sample time point: week 5, during vaccination. One vaccine dose held 300 ug of mutant IDH1 20-mer peptide and came with topical imiquimod. The sequenced sample was PBMCs, obtained from a glioma patient whose treatment included an IDH1 peptide vaccine. The sequence derives from a man aged 45-65 years with glioma. This chain connects TRBV2 to TRBJ2-3; D perhaps matches TRBD1 (6 bases). The chain's CDR3 is CASSETGNTDTQYF. CDR3 coding DNA: TGTGCCAGCAGTGAAACAGGGAACACAGATACGCAGTATTTT.